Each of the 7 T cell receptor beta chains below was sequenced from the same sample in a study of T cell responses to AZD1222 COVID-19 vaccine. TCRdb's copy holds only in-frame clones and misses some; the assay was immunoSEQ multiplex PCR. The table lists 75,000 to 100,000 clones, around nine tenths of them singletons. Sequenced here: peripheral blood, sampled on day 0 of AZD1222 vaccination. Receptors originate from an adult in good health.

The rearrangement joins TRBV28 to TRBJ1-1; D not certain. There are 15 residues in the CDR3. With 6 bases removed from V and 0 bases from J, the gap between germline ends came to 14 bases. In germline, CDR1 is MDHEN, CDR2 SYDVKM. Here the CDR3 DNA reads TGTGCCAGCAGGTACCCGGCGATCATGAACACTGAAGCTTTCTTT. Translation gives CASRYPAIMNTEAFF.

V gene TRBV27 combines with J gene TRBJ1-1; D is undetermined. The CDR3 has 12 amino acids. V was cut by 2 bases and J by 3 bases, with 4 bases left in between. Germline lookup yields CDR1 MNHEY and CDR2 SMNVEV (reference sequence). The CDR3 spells CASSLGDTEAFF. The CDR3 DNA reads TGTGCCAGCAGTTTAGGAGACACTGAAGCTTTCTTT.

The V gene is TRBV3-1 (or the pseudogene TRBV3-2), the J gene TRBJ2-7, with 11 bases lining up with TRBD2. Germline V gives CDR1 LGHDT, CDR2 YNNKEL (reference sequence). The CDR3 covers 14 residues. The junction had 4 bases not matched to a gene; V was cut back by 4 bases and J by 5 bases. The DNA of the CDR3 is TGTGCCAGCAGCCGACTAGCGGGAAATGACGAGCAGTACTTC. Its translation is CASSRLAGNDEQYF.

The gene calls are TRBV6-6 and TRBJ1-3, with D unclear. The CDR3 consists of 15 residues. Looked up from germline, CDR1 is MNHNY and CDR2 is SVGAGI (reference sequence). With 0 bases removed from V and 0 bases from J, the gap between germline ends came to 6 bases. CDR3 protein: CASSYSPFSGNTIYF. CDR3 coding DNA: TGTGCCAGCAGTTACTCGCCTTTCTCTGGAAACACCATATATTTT.

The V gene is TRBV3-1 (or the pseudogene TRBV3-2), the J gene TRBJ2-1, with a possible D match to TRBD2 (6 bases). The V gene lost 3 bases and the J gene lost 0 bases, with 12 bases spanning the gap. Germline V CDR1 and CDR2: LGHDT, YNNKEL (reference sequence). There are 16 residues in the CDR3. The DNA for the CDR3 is TGTGCCAGCAGCCAGGTGAGCGGGCGCTCCTACAATGAGCAGTTCTTC. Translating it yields CASSQVSGRSYNEQFF.

In DNA form, the CDR3 reads TGTGCCAGCAGTTATTCGGGACAACTTACGGAGACCCAGTACTTC. It encodes CASSYSGQLTETQYF. V usage is TRBV6-6 and J usage is TRBJ2-5; tentative D call: TRBD1 (6 bases). Germline values: CDR1 MNHNY, CDR2 SVGAGI (reference sequence). The CDR3 length is 15 residues. With 3 bases removed from V and 5 bases from J, the gap between germline ends came to 16 bases.

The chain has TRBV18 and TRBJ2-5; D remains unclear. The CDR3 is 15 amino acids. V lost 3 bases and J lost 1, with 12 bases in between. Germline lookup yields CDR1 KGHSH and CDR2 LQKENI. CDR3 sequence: CASSPLTDIQETQYF. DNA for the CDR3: TGTGCCAGCTCACCCCTGACGGATATCCAAGAGACCCAGTACTTC.